These T cell receptor beta chains were read from a single sample in a study of CD8 T cells in Susac syndrome. TCRdb re-derived calls from the immunoSEQ multiplex PCR reads in MiXCR, one entry per CDR3 protein. Of approximately 190,000 distinct CDR3 sequences detected, about 95% appear once; the ten largest clones hold approximately 0.16%. Sample: CD8+ T cells from PBMCs. These receptors were taken from a human donor with Susac syndrome. Both conserved end residues are part of each CDR3. The D gene is left open where the match is weak. Some rows mark clone size as missing; the rest say once, few, many or name a class of expanded clone.

CDR3 protein	CDR3 DNA	D gene	clone size	V gene	J gene
CSARPGTSVVPYEQYF	TGCAGTGCTAGACCCGGGACTAGCGTTGTTCCCTACGAGCAGTACTTC	TRBD2	.	TRBV20-1	TRBJ2-7
CASSLVQGANEKLFF	TGTGCCAGCAGCTTAGTACAGGGGGCTAATGAAAAACTGTTTTTT	TRBD1	.	TRBV7-8	TRBJ1-4
CSVVEPGEPQHF	TGCAGCGTTGTTGAACCGGGGGAGCCCCAGCATTTT	.	.	TRBV29-1	TRBJ1-5
CASSLVLGQGIQETQYF	TGTGCCAGCAGCTTGGTTTTGGGACAGGGTATTCAAGAGACCCAGTACTTC	TRBD1	.	TRBV5-4	TRBJ2-5
CASSPFGGEVYEQYF	TGTGCCAGCAGCCCCTTTGGGGGGGAGGTTTACGAGCAGTACTTC	TRBD2	.	TRBV6-4	TRBJ2-7
CASSSPVEISYNEQFF	TGTGCCAGCAGCTCTCCAGTGGAGATTTCCTACAATGAGCAGTTCTTC	.	.	TRBV28	TRBJ2-1
CSAESLNTGELFF	TGCAGTGCAGAGAGCCTCAACACCGGGGAGCTGTTTTTT	.	.	TRBV20-1	TRBJ2-2
CASSVADRGGGYTF	TGTGCCAGCAGCGTAGCTGACAGGGGAGGTGGCTACACCTTC	TRBD1	once	TRBV9	TRBJ1-2
CSALTGVDTEAFF	TGCAGTGCTTTGACCGGGGTTGACACTGAAGCTTTCTTT	.	.	TRBV20-1	TRBJ1-1
CAWSRSTNRNQPQHF	TGTGCCTGGAGTAGGTCCACGAATCGAAATCAGCCCCAGCATTTT	.	.	TRBV30	TRBJ1-5
CASRYGGLAGGFLYF	TGTGCCAGCAGATATGGAGGTCTAGCGGGAGGGTTTTTGTACTTC	TRBD2	.	TRBV12-3/TRBV12-4	TRBJ2-4
CASSYFRRGGENEQFF	TGTGCCAGCAGTTACTTTCGTCGCGGGGGTGAGAATGAGCAGTTCTTC	TRBD2	.	TRBV6-6	TRBJ2-1
CASSLGGGLNIQYF	TGTGCCAGCAGCCTAGGGGGGGGCTTGAACATTCAGTACTTC	.	.	TRBV9	TRBJ2-4
CASSRGAGNTEAFF	TGTGCCAGCAGCCGGGGGGCCGGGAACACTGAAGCTTTCTTT	.	.	TRBV9	TRBJ1-1
CSVGPEQGMTEAFF	TGCAGCGTTGGCCCCGAACAGGGTATGACTGAAGCTTTCTTT	.	.	TRBV29-1	TRBJ1-1
CASSPGQTQYF	TGTGCCAGCAGCCCTGGGCAGACCCAGTACTTC	.	.	TRBV4-2	TRBJ2-5
CSVGAANTEAFF	TGCAGCGTTGGGGCCGCGAACACTGAAGCTTTCTTT	.	.	TRBV29-1	TRBJ1-1
CASSLGQGFEQYF	TGTGCCAGCAGCTTAGGCCAGGGATTCGAGCAGTACTTC	.	.	TRBV13	TRBJ2-7
CASSFDRGPYEQYF	TGTGCCAGCAGCTTTGACAGGGGGCCCTACGAGCAGTACTTC	TRBD1	.	TRBV7-9	TRBJ2-7
CAWDETGTNEKLFF	TGTGCCTGGGACGAGACAGGAACTAATGAAAAACTGTTTTTT	.	.	TRBV30	TRBJ1-4
CASRARVSTDTQYF	TGTGCCAGCAGAGCCCGAGTAAGCACAGATACGCAGTATTTT	.	.	TRBV12-3/TRBV12-4	TRBJ2-3
CASSQRSGVSYNEQFF	TGTGCCAGCAGCCAACGATCCGGGGTCTCCTACAATGAGCAGTTCTTC	.	.	TRBV11-2	TRBJ2-1
CAWKGTATYEQYF	TGTGCCTGGAAGGGGACAGCAACCTACGAGCAGTACTTC	TRBD1	.	TRBV30	TRBJ2-7
CASSWGQNNEQFF	TGTGCCAGCAGTTGGGGACAGAACAATGAGCAGTTCTTC	TRBD1	.	TRBV27	TRBJ2-1
CASSQEGTSGGNEQFF	TGCGCCAGCAGCCAAGAAGGTACTAGCGGGGGTAATGAGCAGTTCTTC	TRBD2	.	TRBV4-1	TRBJ2-1
CASSLTIEQFF	TGTGCCAGCAGCTTAACGATTGAGCAGTTCTTC	.	.	TRBV11-2	TRBJ2-1
CASSQDSGGGQYF	TGCGCCAGCAGCCAGGATTCGGGTGGGGGGCAGTATTTT	.	.	TRBV4-1	TRBJ2-3
CASSQVGGTEAFF	TGCGCCAGCAGCCAAGTTGGGGGCACTGAAGCTTTCTTT	.	.	TRBV4-1	TRBJ1-1
CSARDWGLDDTQYF	TGCAGTGCTAGAGATTGGGGACTAGACGATACGCAGTATTTT	TRBD2	.	TRBV20-1	TRBJ2-3
CASSYGTLSNQPQHF	TGTGCCAGCAGCTATGGGACACTTAGCAATCAGCCCCAGCATTTT	.	.	TRBV28	TRBJ1-5
CASSWGVGQIDTEAFF	TGTGCCAGCAGCTGGGGAGTAGGACAGATAGACACTGAAGCTTTCTTT	.	.	TRBV5-6	TRBJ1-1
CASSDPPAVEQYF	TGTGCCAGCAGTGATCCCCCCGCGGTCGAGCAGTACTTC	.	.	TRBV2	TRBJ2-7
CATSEGNEQYF	TGTGCCACCAGTGAGGGGAACGAGCAGTACTTC	.	.	TRBV24-1	TRBJ2-7
CASRKTAMNTEAFF	TGTGCCAGCAGAAAAACAGCAATGAACACTGAAGCTTTCTTT	.	.	TRBV11-2	TRBJ1-1
CASSIGNTEASF	TGTGCCAGTAGTATAGGCAACACTGAAGCTTCCTTT	.	.	TRBV19	TRBJ1-1
CALSQNTEAFF	TGTGCCTTGTCTCAGAACACTGAAGCTTTCTTT	.	.	TRBV30	TRBJ1-1
CASSPGTGSRQPQHF	TGTGCCAGCAGTCCAGGGACAGGGTCACGGCAGCCCCAGCATTTT	TRBD1	.	TRBV12-3/TRBV12-4	TRBJ1-5
CASSLVGGLVSYEQYF	TGTGCCAGCAGCTTAGTCGGCGGTCTAGTCTCCTACGAGCAGTACTTC	.	.	TRBV7-9	TRBJ2-7
CATRGQGANDEQYF	TGTGCCACCCGGGGGCAGGGGGCAAACGACGAGCAGTACTTC	TRBD1	.	TRBV13	TRBJ2-7
CASSLAGEDTGELFF	TGTGCCAGCAGTTTAGCGGGGGAAGACACCGGGGAGCTGTTTTTT	TRBD2	.	TRBV9	TRBJ2-2
CASSVGPLYGYTF	TGTGCCAGCAGTGTGGGTCCTCTCTATGGCTACACCTTC	.	.	TRBV6-5	TRBJ1-2
CASTSRLHSSYNEQFF	TGTGCCAGCACTTCCCGACTACACAGCTCCTACAATGAGCAGTTCTTC	.	.	TRBV27	TRBJ2-1
CASSIDLTGDSTDTQYF	TGTGCCAGTAGTATCGATTTAACAGGGGATAGCACAGATACGCAGTATTTT	TRBD1	.	TRBV19	TRBJ2-3
CASSQAPGLASDEQYF	TGCGCCAGCAGCCAAGCCCCGGGACTAGCGAGCGACGAGCAGTACTTC	TRBD2	.	TRBV4-1	TRBJ2-7
CSARGLAEKGLNTDTQYF	TGCAGTGCTAGAGGACTAGCAGAAAAGGGTCTCAACACAGATACGCAGTATTTT	TRBD2	.	TRBV20-1	TRBJ2-3